The following is a TCR beta chain sequence with its context. The sample comes from a study of naive and memory T cell subsets. Alpha and beta constant region primers primed reverse transcription for blood and skin samples. TCRdb redid the calling of the 5' RACE reads with MiXCR, one entry per CDR3 protein. Of over 25,000 distinct CDR3 sequences in the sample, under 30% were seen once. Trimming stripped 2 bases from V and 2 bases from J, with 20 bases between. In germline, CDR1 is SGHDT, CDR2 YYEEEE. CDR3 length: 18 residues. Adult healthy volunteers gave 2.5 ml peripheral blood for whole-blood RNA. A UMI-containing oligonucleotide was joined by 3' ligation to the TCR cDNA template.

This receptor was identified in a female donor in good health. This chain connects TRBV5-6 to TRBJ2-4, with a weak D call TRBD1 (6 bases). This CDR3 reads CASSFLVTAGETKNIQYF. The DNA of the CDR3 is TGTGCCAGCAGCTTCTTAGTTACCGCAGGGGAAACCAAAAACATTCAGTACTTC.